This T cell receptor beta chain was identified in a study of blood T cell repertoires in COVID-19. At the level of the study: The United States, Italy and Spain provided the acute and convalescent COVID-19 samples. Nucleic acid was either cDNA or gDNA, and it came from T cells, B-cell-depleted T cells, or PBMCs.

After removal of 0 bases from V and 0 bases from J, the junction contained 4 bases not matched to a gene. This CDR3 is built from 16 residues. Germline V CDR1 and CDR2: SGDLS, YYNGEE. Original processing notes: Amplifying reference gene primers gave estimates of nucleated cell counts. Sequenced by immunoSEQ multiplex PCR; TCRdb stores in-frame clones only, minus some. V, J and clone size are those of that table, while D and trimming were read from the DNA. The sample yields 65,000 to 85,000 clones, around nine tenths seen once. This TCR derives from a human donor in a cohort sampled during active COVID-19. The sequencing input was peripheral blood. V is TRBV9 and J is TRBJ2-3; 7 bases are shared with TRBD1. The CDR3 nucleotides read TGTGCCAGCAGCGTAGGAGGGACAGAGAGCACAGATACGCAGTATTTT. Amino acids: CASSVGGTESTDTQYF.